This T cell receptor (beta chain) stems from a study of technical replicates of blood from several donors. Profiling relied on immunoSEQ multiplex PCR, and the TCRdb table lists in-frame clones only, not all of them. This sample has about 100,000 clones, with roughly 95% found just once. This clone was picked up one time. Germline V gives CDR1 SGHRS, CDR2 YFSETQ. The CDR3 consists of 18 residues. V gave up 5 bases and J gave up 1 base, with 25 bases separating them. This sequence originates from a human donor in good health. The sequenced material came from T cells isolated from PBMCs. V and J are TRBV5-1 and TRBJ2-7, with D possibly TRBD2 on 6 matching bases. Written as DNA, the CDR3 is TGCGCCAGCAGACCCCGGGTGGGGGAGGAAGCCTATTCCTACGAGCAGTACTTC. The encoded protein is CASRPRVGEEAYSYEQYF.